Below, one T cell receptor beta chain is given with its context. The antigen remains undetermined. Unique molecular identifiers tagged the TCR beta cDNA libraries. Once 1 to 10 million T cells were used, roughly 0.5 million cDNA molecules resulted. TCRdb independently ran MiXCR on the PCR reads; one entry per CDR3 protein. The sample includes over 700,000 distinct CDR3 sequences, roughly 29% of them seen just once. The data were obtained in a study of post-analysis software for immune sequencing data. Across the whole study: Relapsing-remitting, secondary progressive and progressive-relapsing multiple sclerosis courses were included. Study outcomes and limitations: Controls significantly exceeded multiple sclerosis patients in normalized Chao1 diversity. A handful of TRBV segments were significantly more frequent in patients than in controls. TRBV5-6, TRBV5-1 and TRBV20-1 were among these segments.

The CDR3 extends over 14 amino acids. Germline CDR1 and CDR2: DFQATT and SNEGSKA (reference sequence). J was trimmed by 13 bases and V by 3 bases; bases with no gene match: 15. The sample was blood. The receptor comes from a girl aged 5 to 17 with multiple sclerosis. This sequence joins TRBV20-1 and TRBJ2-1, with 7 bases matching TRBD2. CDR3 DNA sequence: TGCAGTGCTAGTCCGGGGGGACGACAAGAGACCCAGTTCTTC. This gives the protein CSASPGGRQETQFF.